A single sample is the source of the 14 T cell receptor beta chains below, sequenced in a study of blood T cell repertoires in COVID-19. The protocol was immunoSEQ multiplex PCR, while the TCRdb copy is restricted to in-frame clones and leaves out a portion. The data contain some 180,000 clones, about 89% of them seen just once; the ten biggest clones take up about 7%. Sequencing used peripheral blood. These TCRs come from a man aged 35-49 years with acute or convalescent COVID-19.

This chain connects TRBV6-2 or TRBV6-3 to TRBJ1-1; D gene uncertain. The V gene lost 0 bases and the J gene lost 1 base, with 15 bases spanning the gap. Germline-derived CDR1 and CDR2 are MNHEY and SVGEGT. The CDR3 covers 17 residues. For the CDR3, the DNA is TGTGCCAGCAGTTACTCGATTGTGAGGGTCTGGAACACTGAAGCTTTCTTT. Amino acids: CASSYSIVRVWNTEAFF.

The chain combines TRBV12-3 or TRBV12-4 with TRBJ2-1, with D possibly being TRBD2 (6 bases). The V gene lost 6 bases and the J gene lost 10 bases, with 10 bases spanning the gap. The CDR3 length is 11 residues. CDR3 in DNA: TGTGCCAGCAGCCTAAGCGGGGAGCAGTTCTTC. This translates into CASSLSGEQFF.

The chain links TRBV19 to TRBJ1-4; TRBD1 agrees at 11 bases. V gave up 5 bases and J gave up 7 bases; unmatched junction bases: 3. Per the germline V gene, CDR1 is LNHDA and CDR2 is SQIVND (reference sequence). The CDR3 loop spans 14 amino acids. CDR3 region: CASSVGTGGEKLFF. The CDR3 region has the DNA TGTGCCAGTAGTGTGGGGACAGGGGGTGAAAAACTGTTTTTT.

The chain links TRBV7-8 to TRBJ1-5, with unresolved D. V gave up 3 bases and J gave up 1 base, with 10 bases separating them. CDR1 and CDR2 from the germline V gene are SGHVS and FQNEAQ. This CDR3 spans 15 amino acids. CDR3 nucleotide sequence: TGTGCCAGCAGCTTGGGCAGCCAAAGCAATCAGCCCCAGCATTTT. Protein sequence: CASSLGSQSNQPQHF.

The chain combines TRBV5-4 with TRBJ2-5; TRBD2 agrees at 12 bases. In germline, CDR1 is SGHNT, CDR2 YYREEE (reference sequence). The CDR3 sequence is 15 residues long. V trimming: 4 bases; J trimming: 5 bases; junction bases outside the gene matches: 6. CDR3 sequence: CASSRGTSGFETQYF. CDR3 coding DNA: TGTGCCAGCAGCCGTGGGACTAGCGGGTTTGAGACCCAGTACTTC.

DNA for the CDR3: TGTGCCAGCAGCTTGCGGACTAGCACAGATACGCAGTATTTT. It translates to CASSLRTSTDTQYF. The chain links TRBV5-4 to TRBJ2-3; D perhaps matches TRBD2 (5 bases). Trimming removed 1 base at V and 0 bases at J, with 6 bases between. The CDR3 length is 14 residues. CDR1 and CDR2 (germline): SGHNT, YYREEE (reference sequence).

The CDR3 loop reads CASSPNSLGQGSGNTIYF. The CDR3 DNA is TGTGCCAGCTCCCCCAATAGCCTGGGTCAGGGCTCTGGAAACACCATATATTTT. The J gene is TRBJ1-3, the V gene TRBV18, with a weak D call TRBD1 (5 bases). Trimming removed 6 bases at V and 0 bases at J, with 21 bases between. The CDR3 contains 18 residues. Looked up from germline, CDR1 is KGHSH and CDR2 is LQKENI.

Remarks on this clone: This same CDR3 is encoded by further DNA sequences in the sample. CDR3 residues: CSAYGGETQYF. The CDR3 coding sequence is TGCAGTGCTTACGGGGGGGAGACCCAGTACTTC. This chain uses TRBV20-1 with TRBJ2-5; TRBD2 aligns across 7 bases. After removal of 5 bases from V and 5 bases from J, the junction contained 2 bases not matched to a gene. This CDR3 is 11 amino acids long. Germline V CDR1 and CDR2: DFQATT, SNEGSKA (reference sequence).

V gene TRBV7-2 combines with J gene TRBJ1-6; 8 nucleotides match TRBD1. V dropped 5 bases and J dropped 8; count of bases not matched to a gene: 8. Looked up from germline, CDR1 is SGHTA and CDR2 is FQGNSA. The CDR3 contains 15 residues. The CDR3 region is CASSGGQGSHSPLHF. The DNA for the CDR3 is TGTGCCAGCAGCGGCGGACAGGGAAGTCATTCACCCCTCCACTTT.

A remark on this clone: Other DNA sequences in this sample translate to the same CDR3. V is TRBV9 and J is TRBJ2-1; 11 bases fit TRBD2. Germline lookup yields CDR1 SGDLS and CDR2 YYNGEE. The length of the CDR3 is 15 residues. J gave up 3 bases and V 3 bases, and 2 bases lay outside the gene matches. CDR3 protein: CASSASGGSYNEQFF. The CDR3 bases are TGTGCCAGCAGCGCTAGCGGGGGGAGCTACAATGAGCAGTTCTTC.

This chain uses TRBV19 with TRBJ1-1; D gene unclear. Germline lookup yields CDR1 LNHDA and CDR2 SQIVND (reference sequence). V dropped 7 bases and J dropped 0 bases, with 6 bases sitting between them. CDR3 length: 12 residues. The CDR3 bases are TGTGCCAGTAACTTCATGAACACTGAAGCTTTCTTT. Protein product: CASNFMNTEAFF.

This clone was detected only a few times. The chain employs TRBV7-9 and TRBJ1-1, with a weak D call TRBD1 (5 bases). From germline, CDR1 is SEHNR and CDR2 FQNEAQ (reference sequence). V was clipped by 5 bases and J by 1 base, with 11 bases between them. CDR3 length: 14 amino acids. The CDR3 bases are TGTGCCAGCAGCCGAATAACAGGGAACACTGAAGCTTTCTTT. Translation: CASSRITGNTEAFF.

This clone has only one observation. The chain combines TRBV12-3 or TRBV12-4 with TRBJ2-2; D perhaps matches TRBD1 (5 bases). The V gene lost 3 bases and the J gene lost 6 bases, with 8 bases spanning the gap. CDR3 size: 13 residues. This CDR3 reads CASSFKGPGELFF. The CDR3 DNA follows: TGTGCCAGCAGTTTCAAGGGGCCCGGGGAGCTGTTTTTT.

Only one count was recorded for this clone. The CDR3 reads CASSFVGGHLHEQYF. DNA for the CDR3: TGTGCCAGCAGTTTTGTTGGAGGGCATCTCCACGAGCAGTACTTC. The genes are TRBV27 and TRBJ2-7, with a tentative D call TRBD2 (6 bases). V was shortened by 3 bases and J by 5 bases, with 17 bases between the two germline ends. This CDR3 has 15 amino acids. The germline V gene has CDR1 MNHEY and CDR2 SMNVEV (reference sequence).